The 11 T cell receptor beta chains below all came from one sample that was sequenced in a study of cytomegalovirus exposure and HLA in healthy donors. Using immunoSEQ multiplex PCR, the repertoire was profiled, and TCRdb retains in-frame clones only, with some absent. The sample lists more than 250,000 clones; 87% were seen once. Sequenced input: PBMCs. The receptor source for this set is a woman younger than 45 in good health and CMV-seropositive.

V is TRBV28 and J is TRBJ1-1, with 9 bases matching TRBD1. The V and J ends lost 3 bases and 6 bases, in that order; junction bases with no gene match: 8. CDR3 length equals 15 residues. Germline V gene data show CDR1 as MDHEN and CDR2 as SYDVKM. CDR3 coding DNA: TGTGCCAGCAGTTTCGGGGACAGGGATTGGGCTGAAGCTTTCTTT. Amino acids: CASSFGDRDWAEAFF.

J is TRBJ2-5 and V is TRBV29-1; D is unresolved. In germline, CDR1 is SQVTM, CDR2 ANQGSEA. Between the trimmed V and J ends, which lost 0 bases and 5 bases, there was a span of 10 bases. The CDR3 spans 13 residues. This chain's CDR3 is CSVEDHDIETQYF. In DNA form, the CDR3 reads TGCAGCGTTGAAGATCATGATATTGAGACCCAGTACTTC.

This clone was observed a few times. The rearrangement uses TRBV9 and TRBJ2-1, with D possibly being TRBD1 or TRBD2 (5 bases each). The CDR3 has 15 amino acids. V dropped 3 bases and J dropped 4 bases, with 14 bases sitting between them. Germline CDR1 reads SGDLS; CDR2 reads YYNGEE. This CDR3 reads CASSALPGRYNEQFF. DNA for the CDR3: TGTGCCAGCAGCGCTTTACCGGGACGTTACAATGAGCAGTTCTTC.

The CDR3 DNA sequence: TGTGCCAGCAGCTCCGACCCGTACACTGAAGCTTTCTTT. Amino acids: CASSSDPYTEAFF. V is TRBV7-9 and J is TRBJ1-1; unclear D gene. CDR1 is SEHNR and CDR2 is FQNEAQ in the germline V gene (reference sequence). With 4 bases removed from V and 3 bases from J, the gap between germline ends came to 9 bases. The CDR3 runs 13 residues.

This rearrangement joins TRBV4-1 to TRBJ1-4, with D perhaps TRBD1 (6 bases). CDR1 is MGHRA, CDR2 YSYEKL, per germline. The V and J ends lost 0 bases and 7 bases respectively, with 27 bases between them. CDR3 length equals 20 residues. The CDR3 DNA follows: TGCGCCAGCAGCCAAGAATTCTGGGAGGGGGGTGACTGGGGTGGTGAAAAACTGTTTTTT. Protein sequence: CASSQEFWEGGDWGGEKLFF.

The chain carries TRBV2 and TRBJ2-2; D remains ambiguous. The germline CDR1 and CDR2 sequences are SNHLY and FYNNEI. V was shortened by 6 bases and J by 0 bases, with 11 bases between the two germline ends. The CDR3 consists of 15 residues. The CDR3 sequence: CASSQRPANTGELFF. The CDR3 DNA follows: TGTGCCAGCAGCCAGCGTCCAGCGAACACCGGGGAGCTGTTTTTT. Looking up the rest from reference TRBV2 and TRBJ2-2 gives the full variable domain: EPEVTQTPSHQVTQMGQEVILRCVPISNHLYFYWYRQILGQKVEFLVSFYNNEISEKSEIFDDQFSVERPDGSNFTLKIRSTKLEDSAMYFCASSQRPANTGELFFGEGSRLTVL.

The CDR3 protein is CASSPDVGQPQHF. The CDR3 DNA sequence: TGTGCCAGCAGCCCCGACGTGGGTCAGCCCCAGCATTTT. The rearrangement joins TRBV7-6 to TRBJ1-5; no reliable D call. The CDR3 is 13 amino acids. In germline, CDR1 is SGHVS, CDR2 FNYEAQ. The germline V and J ends were trimmed by 5 bases and 6 bases, with 11 bases remaining between them. Drawing the rest from reference TRBV7-6 and TRBJ1-5, the complete variable domain is GAGVSQSPRYKVTKRGQDVALRCDPISGHVSLYWYRQALGQGPEFLTYFNYEAQQDKSGLPNDRFSAERPEGSISTLTIQRTEQRDSAMYRCASSPDVGQPQHFGDGTRLSIL.

The gene calls are TRBV12-5 and TRBJ2-1; D remains ambiguous. CDR1 LGHNT and CDR2 FRNRAP come from the germline V gene. The CDR3 loop spans 13 amino acids. V lost 1 base, J lost 4 bases, and 5 bases lay in between. Written as DNA, the CDR3 is TGTGCTAGTGGTTTGGCCACATACAATGAGCAGTTCTTC. This sequence encodes CASGLATYNEQFF.

The rearrangement links TRBV9 to TRBJ2-3; 8 nucleotides line up with TRBD2. Per the germline V gene, CDR1 is SGDLS and CDR2 is YYNGEE. V lost 3 bases, J lost 3 bases, and 9 bases stayed unmatched. CDR3 length: 16 residues. The CDR3 here is CASSATGGAGTDTQYF. Written as DNA, the CDR3 is TGTGCCAGCAGCGCCACCGGGGGGGCCGGGACAGATACGCAGTATTTT.

The table lists this clone with a count of one. This chain uses TRBV4-2 with TRBJ2-1; D unresolved. The germline gives CDR1 LGHNA, CDR2 YNFKEQ. V was trimmed by 4 bases and J by 1 base, leaving 11 bases between them. The CDR3 runs to 15 residues. The DNA of the CDR3 is TGTGCCAGCAGCCCCCGGTTAGGGTCCTACAATGAGCAGTTCTTC. Protein: CASSPRLGSYNEQFF.

This clone occurred a few times. Other DNA sequences within the sample encode an identical CDR3. V and J are TRBV5-6 and TRBJ1-1, with 7 bases that match TRBD1. Unmatched junction bases numbered 2, after V lost 2 bases and J lost 1 base. The V gene's germline CDR1 is SGHDT and CDR2 YYEEEE. The CDR3 has 14 residues. CDR3 amino acids: CASSFRGGNTEAFF. The CDR3 nucleotides are TGTGCCAGCAGCTTCAGGGGGGGGAACACTGAAGCTTTCTTT.